The rows below give T cell receptor beta chains drawn from one sample of a study of blood T cells in healthy people across ages. TCRdb redid the calling of the 5' RACE reads with MiXCR, one entry per CDR3 protein. The table has over a million distinct CDR3 sequences, 45% seen once; the top ten hold approximately 17%. Sequenced: blood. All receptors come from an older woman in good health. Each CDR3 is given with its conserved first and last residue. Fields, in order: CDR3 length, V gene, J gene, CDR3 protein.

cdr3_length: 15
v_call: TRBV19
j_call: TRBJ2-5
cdr3_aa: CASSIMESGKETQYF

cdr3_length: 14
v_call: TRBV29-1
j_call: TRBJ1-4
cdr3_aa: CSVGQGATNEKLFF

cdr3_length: 15
v_call: TRBV29-1
j_call: TRBJ2-7
cdr3_aa: CSAWGEQSLRDEQYF

cdr3_length: 15
v_call: TRBV15
j_call: TRBJ2-5
cdr3_aa: CATSPGTGDQETQYF

cdr3_length: 17
v_call: TRBV28
j_call: TRBJ2-2
cdr3_aa: CASSLPLAGGPNGELFF

cdr3_length: 15
v_call: TRBV16
j_call: TRBJ1-4
cdr3_aa: CASSQGRGTNEKLFF

cdr3_length: 13
v_call: TRBV12-3/TRBV12-4
j_call: TRBJ2-1
cdr3_aa: CASGPPGLAEQFF

cdr3_length: 13
v_call: TRBV7-9
j_call: TRBJ2-7
cdr3_aa: CASSLTGLYEQYF

cdr3_length: 14
v_call: TRBV20-1
j_call: TRBJ2-1
cdr3_aa: CSARGGRAHNEQFF

cdr3_length: 15
v_call: TRBV9
j_call: TRBJ1-4
cdr3_aa: CASSSRTGEDEKLFF

cdr3_length: 16
v_call: TRBV28
j_call: TRBJ2-7
cdr3_aa: CASSPPVWEGSYEQYF

cdr3_length: 16
v_call: TRBV6-5
j_call: TRBJ2-3
cdr3_aa: CASSYGVATSTDTQYF

cdr3_length: 15
v_call: TRBV27
j_call: TRBJ2-1
cdr3_aa: CASSIRTSGEYEQFF

cdr3_length: 15
v_call: TRBV19
j_call: TRBJ2-6
cdr3_aa: CASTLWGRGANVLTF

cdr3_length: 14
v_call: TRBV28
j_call: TRBJ2-2
cdr3_aa: CATEQSANTGELFF

cdr3_length: 15
v_call: TRBV5-1
j_call: TRBJ2-7
cdr3_aa: CASSLVGHGSYEQYF

cdr3_length: 11
v_call: TRBV20-1
j_call: TRBJ1-2
cdr3_aa: CSARLDYGYTF

cdr3_length: 17
v_call: TRBV27
j_call: TRBJ2-1
cdr3_aa: CASSLSGRGTSYNEQFF

cdr3_length: 14
v_call: TRBV24-1
j_call: TRBJ2-7
cdr3_aa: CATSDPDRPQEQYF

cdr3_length: 16
v_call: TRBV6-5
j_call: TRBJ1-1
cdr3_aa: CASSYSVRLAGTEAFF

cdr3_length: 14
v_call: TRBV4-3
j_call: TRBJ2-2
cdr3_aa: CASSQHLLTGELFF

cdr3_length: 18
v_call: TRBV7-6
j_call: TRBJ2-1
cdr3_aa: CASSLGVAGGIAYNEQFF

cdr3_length: 15
v_call: TRBV4-2
j_call: TRBJ2-5
cdr3_aa: CASSQANGGGETQYF

cdr3_length: 13
v_call: TRBV27
j_call: TRBJ1-2
cdr3_aa: CASSPDRLYGYTF

cdr3_length: 16
v_call: TRBV20-1
j_call: TRBJ2-1
cdr3_aa: CSADRLAGGSYNEQFF

cdr3_length: 17
v_call: TRBV7-6
j_call: TRBJ2-3
cdr3_aa: CASSLRRQGVDTDTQYF

cdr3_length: 15
v_call: TRBV7-2
j_call: TRBJ2-1
cdr3_aa: CASSLQGREYNEQFF

cdr3_length: 14
v_call: TRBV3-1
j_call: TRBJ2-7
cdr3_aa: CASSQGIGGYEQYF

cdr3_length: 15
v_call: TRBV5-6
j_call: TRBJ1-4
cdr3_aa: CASSPTGLPNEKLFF

cdr3_length: 16
v_call: TRBV27
j_call: TRBJ2-7
cdr3_aa: CASSLSKGDAHYEQYF

cdr3_length: 11
v_call: TRBV12-3/TRBV12-4
j_call: .
cdr3_aa: CASSDSSEQYF